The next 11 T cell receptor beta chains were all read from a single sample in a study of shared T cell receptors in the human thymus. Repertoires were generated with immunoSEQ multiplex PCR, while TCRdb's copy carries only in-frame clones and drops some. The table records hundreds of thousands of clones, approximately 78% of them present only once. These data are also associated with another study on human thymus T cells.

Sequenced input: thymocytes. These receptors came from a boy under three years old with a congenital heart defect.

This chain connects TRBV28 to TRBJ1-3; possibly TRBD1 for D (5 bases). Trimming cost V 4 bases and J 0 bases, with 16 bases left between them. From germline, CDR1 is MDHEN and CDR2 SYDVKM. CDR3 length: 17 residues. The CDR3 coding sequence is TGTGCCAGCAGTTCCGACCCAGGGAGGCCCTCTGGAAACACCATATATTTT. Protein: CASSSDPGRPSGNTIYF.

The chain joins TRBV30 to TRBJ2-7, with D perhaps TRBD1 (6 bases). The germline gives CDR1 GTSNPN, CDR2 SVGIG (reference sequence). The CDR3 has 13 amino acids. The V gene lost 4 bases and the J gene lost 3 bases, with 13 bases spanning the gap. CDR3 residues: CAWMDSRDYEQYF. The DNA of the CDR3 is TGTGCCTGGATGGACAGCCGCGACTACGAGCAGTACTTC.

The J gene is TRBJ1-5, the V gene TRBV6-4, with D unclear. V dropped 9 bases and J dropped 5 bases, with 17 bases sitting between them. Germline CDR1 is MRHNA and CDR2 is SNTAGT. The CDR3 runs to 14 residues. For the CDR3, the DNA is TGTGCCAGGGACTACTGGGGTGACTATCAGCCCCAGCATTTT. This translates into CARDYWGDYQPQHF.

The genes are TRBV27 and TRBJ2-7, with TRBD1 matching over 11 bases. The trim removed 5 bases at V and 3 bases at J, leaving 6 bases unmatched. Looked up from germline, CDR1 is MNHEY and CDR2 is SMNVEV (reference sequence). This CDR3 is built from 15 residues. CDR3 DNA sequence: TGTGCCAGCAGTGACCCGGGACAGGGGGTCTACGAGCAGTACTTC. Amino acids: CASSDPGQGVYEQYF.

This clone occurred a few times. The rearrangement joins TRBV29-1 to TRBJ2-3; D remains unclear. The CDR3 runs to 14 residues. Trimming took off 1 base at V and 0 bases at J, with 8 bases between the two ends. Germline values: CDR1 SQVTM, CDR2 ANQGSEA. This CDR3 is CSVEGAISTDTQYF. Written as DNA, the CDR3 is TGCAGCGTTGAAGGAGCGATAAGCACAGATACGCAGTATTTT.

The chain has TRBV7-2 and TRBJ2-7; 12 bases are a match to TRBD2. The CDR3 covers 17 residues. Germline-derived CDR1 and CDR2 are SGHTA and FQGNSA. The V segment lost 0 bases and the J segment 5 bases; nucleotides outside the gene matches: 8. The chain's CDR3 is CASSLATSGSLKDEQYF. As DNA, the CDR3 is TGTGCCAGCAGCTTAGCGACTAGCGGGAGCCTAAAGGACGAGCAGTACTTC.

The CDR3 is CASSPNGTGELFF. Here the CDR3 DNA reads TGTGCCAGCAGCCCTAATGGCACCGGGGAGCTGTTTTTT. The genes are TRBV6-5 and TRBJ2-2; D remains ambiguous. This CDR3 spans 13 amino acids. V was clipped by 6 bases and J by 4 bases, with 9 bases between them. Germline CDR1 reads MNHEY; CDR2 reads SVGAGI.

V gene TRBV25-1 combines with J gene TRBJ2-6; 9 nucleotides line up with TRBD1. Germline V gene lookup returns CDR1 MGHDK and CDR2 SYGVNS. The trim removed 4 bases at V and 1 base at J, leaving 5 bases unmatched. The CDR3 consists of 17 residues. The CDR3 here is CASSVRDRVSGANVLTF. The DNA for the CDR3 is TGTGCCAGCAGTGTCCGGGACAGGGTGTCTGGGGCCAACGTCCTGACTTTC.

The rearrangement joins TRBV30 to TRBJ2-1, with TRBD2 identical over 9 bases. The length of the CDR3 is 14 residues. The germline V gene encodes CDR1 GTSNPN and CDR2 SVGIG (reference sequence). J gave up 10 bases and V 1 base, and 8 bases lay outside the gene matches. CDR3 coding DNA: TGTGCCTGGAGTGGTGGCGGGAGGGGCAGCGAGCAGTTCTTC. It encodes CAWSGGGRGSEQFF.

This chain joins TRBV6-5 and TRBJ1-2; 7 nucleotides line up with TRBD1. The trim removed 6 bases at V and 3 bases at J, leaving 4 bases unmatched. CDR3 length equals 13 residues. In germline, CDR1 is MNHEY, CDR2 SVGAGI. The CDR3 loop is CASRLGQDYGYTF. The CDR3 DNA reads TGTGCCAGCAGACTAGGACAGGACTATGGCTACACCTTC.

CDR3 protein: CASSRRTGSNQPQHF. The CDR3 DNA reads TGTGCCAGCAGTCGGCGGACAGGGAGCAATCAGCCCCAGCATTTT. The chain joins TRBV6-5 to TRBJ1-5, with 8 positions matching TRBD1. The V gene end was trimmed by 5 bases and the J gene end by 1 base; junction bases not matched to a gene: 4. Germline V gene lookup returns CDR1 MNHEY and CDR2 SVGAGI. This CDR3 has 15 residues.